Shown below are 29 T cell receptor beta chains from a single sample sequenced in a study of T cell repertoires in cytomegalovirus infection. Their target antigens are unknown. MiXCR was run by TCRdb on the reads, yielding one entry per CDR3 protein. The data contain fewer than 1,000,000 distinct CDR3 sequences, roughly 30% of them singletons. Specimen: cultured CD8+ T cells from PBMCs, collected from culture after CMV antigen stimulation. These receptors originate from a human donor in good health (CMV status not recorded). Some clones in this sample may be carry-over from other donors' samples.

CDR3 in DNA: TGTGCCAGCAGTCCCGCATACCTCCTCGACTATGGCTACACCTTC. Its protein product is CASSPAYLLDYGYTF. The chain employs TRBV12-3 or TRBV12-4 and TRBJ1-2; no firm D call. With 5 bases removed from V and 3 bases from J, the gap between germline ends came to 16 bases. The CDR3 has 15 amino acids.

The chain links TRBV11-2 to TRBJ1-2; D perhaps matches TRBD1 (5 bases). V dropped 4 bases and J dropped 4 bases, with 13 bases sitting between them. Germline CDR1 SGHAT, CDR2 FQNNGV. The CDR3 is 14 residues long. DNA of the CDR3: TGTGCCAGCAGCTCGCTCGGGACGGCCTATGGCTACACCTTC. Translation: CASSSLGTAYGYTF. Complete variable domain (other parts from reference TRBV11-2 and TRBJ1-2): EAGVAQSPRYKIIEKRQSVAFWCNPISGHATLYWYQQILGQGPKLLIQFQNNGVVDDSQLPKDRFSAERLKGVDSTLKIQPAKLEDSAVYLCASSSLGTAYGYTFGSGTRLTVV.

V is TRBV14 and J is TRBJ2-5, with D unclear. V shed 4 bases and J shed 3 bases, with 9 bases lying between them. This CDR3 is built from 13 residues. Germline V lookup: CDR1 SGHDN, CDR2 FVKESK. This CDR3 reads CASSPYKKETQYF. CDR3 DNA sequence: TGTGCCAGCAGCCCCTACAAGAAAGAGACCCAGTACTTC.

This clonotype appeared many times. The genes are TRBV6-5 and TRBJ2-1; 8 bases match TRBD1. The CDR3 spans 15 residues. Germline CDR1 MNHEY, CDR2 SVGAGI. V shed 1 base and J 2 bases; nucleotides not matched to a gene: 1. The CDR3 spells CASSYWDRPYNEQFF. The CDR3 DNA reads TGTGCCAGCAGTTACTGGGACAGGCCCTACAATGAGCAGTTCTTC.

The chain employs TRBV6-6 and TRBJ2-7; no clear D. Germline CDR1 MNHNY, CDR2 SVGAGI (reference sequence). The CDR3 consists of 14 residues. With 2 bases removed from V and 0 bases from J, the gap between germline ends came to 8 bases. The DNA of the CDR3 is TGTGCCAGCAGTTACAATACACGCTCCTACGAGCAGTACGTC. Residues: CASSYNTRSYEQYV.

The chain carries TRBV7-2 and TRBJ1-2; the D is unclear. The CDR3 length is 13 residues. V lost 5 bases and J lost 6, with 13 bases in between. Germline values: CDR1 SGHTA, CDR2 FQGNSA. The CDR3 is CASSPGTYDGYTF. The CDR3 DNA is TGTGCCAGCAGCCCCGGCACATATGATGGCTACACCTTC. The complete variable domain, with remaining parts taken from reference TRBV7-2 and TRBJ1-2, reads GAGVSQSPSNKVTEKGKDVELRCDPISGHTALYWYRQSLGQGLEFLIYFQGNSAPDKSGLPSDRFSAERTGGSVSTLTIQRTQQEDSAVYLCASSPGTYDGYTFGSGTRLTVV.

V is TRBV5-5 and J is TRBJ2-2; D gene ambiguous. This CDR3 is 14 amino acids long. The germline CDR1 and CDR2 sequences are SGHKS and YYEKEE (reference sequence). V was trimmed by 4 bases and J by 6 bases, leaving 13 bases between them. The CDR3 coding sequence is TGTGCCAGCAGCGAGAATAGGATCGCCGGGGAGCTGTTTTTT. Its translation: CASSENRIAGELFF.

This clonotype was counted a few times. This chain connects TRBV27 to TRBJ2-1; D unresolved. Germline lookup yields CDR1 MNHEY and CDR2 SMNVEV (reference sequence). The CDR3 has 13 residues. The germline V and J ends were trimmed by 5 bases and 3 bases, with 8 bases remaining between them. CDR3 amino acids: CASSESVYNEQFF. The DNA for the CDR3 is TGTGCCAGCAGTGAGTCTGTCTACAATGAGCAGTTCTTC.

This clonotype was seen more than once but under ten times. This chain links TRBV27 with TRBJ1-4, with TRBD1 matching over 7 bases. The ends lost 7 bases at V and 14 bases at J; junction bases unmatched: 19. The CDR3 runs to 15 residues. Per the germline V gene, CDR1 is MNHEY and CDR2 is SMNVEV (reference sequence). The CDR3 region is CASMRRQGRLQDLFF. The DNA for the CDR3 is TGTGCCAGCATGAGACGACAGGGCCGCCTACAAGATCTGTTTTTT.

The V gene is TRBV3-1, the J gene TRBJ2-1, with D possibly TRBD1 on 6 matching bases. This CDR3 comprises 12 residues. V lost 10 bases and J 4 bases, leaving 11 bases between the germline ends. Germline V lookup: CDR1 LGHDT, CDR2 YNNKEL (reference sequence). CDR3: CATGDGYNEQFF. The CDR3 DNA follows: TGTGCCACAGGGGATGGGTACAATGAGCAGTTCTTC.

This clonotype appeared many times. V gene TRBV7-2 combines with J gene TRBJ1-2; D is unclear. The CDR3 spans 10 residues. V gave up 6 bases and J gave up 8 bases, with 7 bases separating them. Per the germline V gene, CDR1 is SGHTA and CDR2 is FQGNSA. CDR3 amino acids: CASRQQGYTF. The CDR3 DNA reads TGTGCCAGCAGACAACAAGGCTACACCTTC. The entire variable domain, with the rest obtained from reference TRBV7-2 and TRBJ1-2, is as follows: GAGVSQSPSNKVTEKGKDVELRCDPISGHTALYWYRQSLGQGLEFLIYFQGNSAPDKSGLPSDRFSAERTGGSVSTLTIQRTQQEDSAVYLCASRQQGYTFGSGTRLTVV.

The chain has TRBV6-2 or TRBV6-3 and TRBJ2-1; D is perhaps TRBD2 (6 bases). The length of the CDR3 is 16 residues. Trimming shortened V by 4 bases and J by 0 bases, and 13 bases separated the two germline ends. Germline-derived CDR1 and CDR2 are MNHEY and SVGEGT. This CDR3 reads CASSSSAGSSYNEQFF. The CDR3 bases are TGTGCCAGCAGTTCTAGCGCGGGGAGCTCCTACAATGAGCAGTTCTTC.

The J gene is TRBJ1-5, the V gene TRBV10-3, with D possibly matching TRBD1 (6 bases). This CDR3 has 16 residues. V lost 0 bases, J lost 1 base, and 10 bases lay in between. Germline V gene lookup returns CDR1 ENHRY and CDR2 SYGVKD. CDR3 loop: CAISESRGRSNQPQHF. As DNA, the CDR3 is TGTGCCATCAGTGAGTCCCGGGGGCGAAGCAATCAGCCCCAGCATTTT.

This clonotype was seen a handful of times. The chain carries TRBV6-2 or TRBV6-3 and TRBJ2-7; no firm D call. The germline CDR1 and CDR2 sequences are MNHEY and SVGEGT. V lost 2 bases to trimming and J lost 0 bases, with 5 bases between them. The CDR3 loop spans 13 amino acids. CDR3 loop: CASSYGISYEQYV. CDR3 coding DNA: TGTGCCAGCAGTTACGGTATCTCCTACGAGCAGTACGTC.

This clonotype has more than one count but fewer than ten. This chain links TRBV28 with TRBJ2-1; D perhaps matches TRBD2 (6 bases). CDR1 and CDR2 (germline): MDHEN, SYDVKM. This CDR3 region has 15 residues. Trimming removed 10 bases at V and 5 bases at J, with 21 bases between. CDR3 coding DNA: TGTGCCACCCGGGCGGGGAGGTGGGTTAACAATGAGCAGTTCTTC. Translating it yields CATRAGRWVNNEQFF. Using reference TRBV28 and TRBJ2-1 for the parts outside the CDR3, the full variable domain is DVKVTQSSRYLVKRTGEKVFLECVQDMDHENMFWYRQDPGLGLRLIYFSYDVKMKEKGDIPEGYSVSREKKERFSLILESASTNQTSMYLCATRAGRWVNNEQFFGPGTRLTVL.

The gene calls are TRBV28 and TRBJ2-7; TRBD1 matches at 7 bases. After removal of 2 bases from V and 4 bases from J, the junction contained 11 bases not matched to a gene. This CDR3 region has 16 residues. Germline CDR1 reads MDHEN; CDR2 reads SYDVKM. The CDR3 DNA follows: TGTGCCAGCAGTTTAGGTAGGGGGCGGTTTGGGTACGAGCAGTACTTC. Translating gives CASSLGRGRFGYEQYF.

V gene TRBV7-3 combines with J gene TRBJ1-1; D is unclear. CDR3 size: 15 residues. CDR1 and CDR2 from the germline V gene are SGHTA and FQGTGA. The V gene lost 1 base and the J gene lost 1 base, with 10 bases spanning the gap. The CDR3: CASSLMVGRNTEAFF. Here the CDR3 DNA reads TGTGCCAGCAGCTTAATGGTCGGAAGGAACACTGAAGCTTTCTTT.

A remark on this clonotype: At one of its ends the junction is not consistent with the germline gene, which may arise from a read error. The chain links TRBV5-3 to TRBJ1-1; possible D gene TRBD1, 5 bases. TRBV5-3 carries the ORF label, with uncertain function. The CDR3 loop spans 15 amino acids. The CDR3 DNA reads as TGTGCCAGCAGCTTATACGACAGTAGCCACACTGAAGCTTTCTTT. Amino acid sequence: CASSLYDSSHTEAFF.

The CDR3 DNA reads as TGCGCCAGCAGCTTGTATGGCTCGCTGGCAGCTTTGAACACTGAAGCTTTCTTT. This sequence encodes CASSLYGSLAALNTEAFF. The chain couples TRBV5-1 to TRBJ1-1; no clear D gene. Trimming removed 1 base at V and 0 bases at J, with 19 bases between. This CDR3 has 18 residues. Germline V gene data show CDR1 as SGHRS and CDR2 as YFSETQ.

This rearrangement joins TRBV2 to TRBJ1-2; unclear D gene. Deletions cut 5 bases from V and 5 bases from J, with 12 bases between. Germline-derived CDR1 and CDR2 are SNHLY and FYNNEI. There are 13 residues in the CDR3. DNA of the CDR3: TGTGCCAGCAGTCTTACCAACGGGTATGGCTACACCTTC. This encodes CASSLTNGYGYTF.

This clonotype appeared many times. The CDR3 here is CASSFGGAETQYF. CDR3 DNA: TGTGCCAGCAGCTTCGGAGGGGCAGAGACCCAGTACTTC. This chain uses TRBV12-3 or TRBV12-4 with TRBJ2-5, with D perhaps matching TRBD2 (6 bases). Trimming took off 6 bases at V and 4 bases at J, with 12 bases between the two ends. The CDR3 is 13 amino acids.

As to this clonotype: This may be a read error, as it is one base from a much larger clone. The chain is built from TRBV6-6 and TRBJ2-3; possible D gene TRBD2, 7 bases. The V end lost 4 bases, the J end lost 4 bases, and 12 bases lay between the germline ends. The germline gives CDR1 MNHNY, CDR2 SVGAGI (reference sequence). The CDR3 extends over 14 amino acids. The CDR3 loop reads CASSWGGGPDTQYF. DNA of the CDR3: TGTGCCAGCAGTTGGGGGGGGGGGCCAGATACGCAGTATTTT.

Here the CDR3 DNA reads TGTGCCAGCAGTTCAGAGACGATTTACAATGAGCAGTTCTTC. Protein sequence: CASSSETIYNEQFF. This rearrangement joins TRBV6-5 to TRBJ2-1; no firm D call. The CDR3 spans 14 residues. The V gene's germline CDR1 is MNHEY and CDR2 SVGAGI. The germline V and J ends were trimmed by 4 bases and 4 bases, with 11 bases remaining between them.

Regarding this clonotype: Mismatch with germline at one junction end may stem from a read error. The rearrangement uses TRBV4-1 and TRBJ2-5; perhaps D is TRBD1 or TRBD2 (5 bases each). Germline CDR1 MGHRA, CDR2 YSYEKL. The CDR3 extends over 17 amino acids. The CDR3 spells CASSRGKDGRYQETQYF. The CDR3 nucleotides are TGTGCCAGCAGCCGGGGCAAGGACGGCCGGTACCAAGAGACCCAGTACTTC.

This clonotype came up a few times. The chain joins TRBV7-9 to TRBJ2-1; the match to TRBD1 covers 7 bases. The trim removed 0 bases at V and 5 bases at J, leaving 7 bases unmatched. CDR1 and CDR2 (germline): SEHNR, FQNEAQ (reference sequence). The CDR3 covers 16 residues. The DNA of the CDR3 is TGTGCCAGCAGCTTAGCCAATACAGGGGTCAACAATGAGCAGTTCTTC. Translation: CASSLANTGVNNEQFF. Using reference TRBV7-9 and TRBJ2-1 for the parts outside the CDR3, the full variable domain is DTGVSQNPRHKITKRGQNVTFRCDPISEHNRLYWYRQTLGQGPEFLTYFQNEAQLEKSRLLSDRFSAERPKGSFSTLEIQRTEQGDSAMYLCASSLANTGVNNEQFFGPGTRLTVL.

There are many counts of this clonotype. This sequence joins TRBV7-6 and TRBJ2-5; D call uncertain. Germline CDR1 is SGHVS and CDR2 is FNYEAQ. The length of the CDR3 is 14 residues. Trimming left V 4 bases short and J 3 bases short, with 12 bases between. The CDR3 loop is CASSSEVEEETQYF. The CDR3 DNA sequence: TGTGCCAGCAGCTCCGAGGTTGAGGAAGAGACCCAGTACTTC. The whole variable domain, remainder taken from reference TRBV7-6 and TRBJ2-5, is GAGVSQSPRYKVTKRGQDVALRCDPISGHVSLYWYRQALGQGPEFLTYFNYEAQQDKSGLPNDRFSAERPEGSISTLTIQRTEQRDSAMYRCASSSEVEEETQYFGPGTRLLVL.

The J gene is TRBJ1-1, the V gene TRBV20-1; D is uncertain. The CDR3 sequence is 14 residues long. The germline V and J ends were trimmed by 3 bases and 0 bases, with 11 bases remaining between them. Germline V gene sequence: CDR1 DFQATT, CDR2 SNEGSKA (reference sequence). CDR3 nucleotide sequence: TGCAGTGCTAGTGTCCGTCCGTTGAACACTGAAGCTTTCTTT. Amino acids: CSASVRPLNTEAFF.

This clonotype was counted only a few times. The chain couples TRBV6-2 or TRBV6-3 to TRBJ1-4; 8 nucleotides line up with TRBD1. The CDR3 spans 14 residues. Looked up from germline, CDR1 is MNHEY and CDR2 is SVGEGT. The trim removed 5 bases at V and 7 bases at J, leaving 6 bases unmatched. The CDR3 DNA sequence: TGTGCCAGCAGTATCCAGGGGGCGATTGAAAAACTGTTTTTT. Translating gives CASSIQGAIEKLFF.

The chain employs TRBV6-5 and TRBJ1-2, with D possibly TRBD1 on 5 matching bases. There are 14 residues in the CDR3. Germline lookup yields CDR1 MNHEY and CDR2 SVGAGI. Trimming cost V 10 bases and J 2 bases, with 17 bases left between them. CDR3 residues: CATRNPRQNYGYTF. CDR3 DNA sequence: TGTGCCACCCGAAATCCTCGACAGAACTATGGCTACACCTTC.